This is a list of T cell receptor beta chains from one sample in a study of cytomegalovirus exposure and HLA in healthy donors. This table comes from immunoSEQ multiplex PCR, and its TCRdb copy is limited to in-frame clones, with some not included. The sample contains 99,000 or so clones, over 65% of which appear only once. Sequenced input: PBMCs. The receptors were sampled from a man in his fifties or sixties in good health and CMV-seropositive. Each CDR3 is given with its conserved first and last residue. The D gene is left open where the match is weak. Clone size is shown for a subset of rows, as once, few, many or a class of expanded clone.

TRBV2	TRBJ1-6	.	TRBD1	CASTGTGTSPLHF	TGTGCCAGCACTGGGACAGGGACGTCACCCCTCCACTTT
TRBV28	TRBJ1-6	.	.	CASNPAGLKGPLHF	TGTGCCAGCAACCCGGCGGGACTCAAGGGACCCCTCCACTTT
TRBV5-1	TRBJ2-2	.	TRBD2	CASSRRLAGNTGELFF	TGCGCCAGCAGCCGGCGACTAGCGGGGAACACCGGGGAGCTGTTTTTT
TRBV5-4	TRBJ2-3	once	TRBD2	CASSSGLAGTTDAQYF	TGTGCCAGCAGCTCGGGACTAGCGGGGACCACAGATGCGCAGTATTTT
TRBV5-1	TRBJ2-3	.	.	CASSLESTAQYF	TGCGCCAGCAGCTTGGAGTCTACGGCGCAGTATTTT
TRBV7-8	TRBJ2-7	.	TRBD1	CASRLGTGVSYEQYF	TGTGCCAGCAGGCTAGGGACAGGGGTCTCCTACGAGCAGTACTTC
TRBV30	TRBJ2-7	.	TRBD1	CAWSSKGQGFYEQYF	TGTGCCTGGAGCTCAAAGGGACAGGGATTCTACGAGCAGTACTTC
TRBV19	TRBJ2-7	.	TRBD1	CASKRQGTYEQYF	TGTGCCAGTAAGAGACAGGGGACCTACGAGCAGTACTTC
TRBV29-1	TRBJ1-3	.	.	CSGTATSGNTIYF	TGCAGCGGGACAGCCACTTCTGGAAACACCATATATTTT
TRBV4-3	TRBJ2-4	.	.	CASSQEGAGQNIQYF	TGCGCCAGCAGCCAAGAAGGGGCAGGTCAAAACATTCAGTACTTC
TRBV27	TRBJ1-2	few	TRBD1	CASSFLGTERNYGYTF	TGTGCCAGCAGTTTCCTGGGGACAGAAAGGAACTATGGCTACACCTTC
TRBV4-1	TRBJ1-4	few	.	CASSQRRDEKLFF	TGCGCCAGCAGCCAGCGGAGGGATGAAAAACTGTTTTTT
TRBV7-3	TRBJ2-6	.	.	CASSFSDSGANVLTF	TGTGCCAGCAGCTTTTCAGACTCTGGGGCCAACGTCCTGACTTTC
TRBV6-5	TRBJ2-2	.	.	CASSYGAGEGTGELFF	TGTGCCAGCAGTTACGGGGCAGGGGAGGGGACCGGGGAGCTGTTTTTT
TRBV5-6	TRBJ2-7	.	TRBD1	CASSSRTGSGEQYF	TGTGCCAGCAGCTCACGGACAGGGTCGGGCGAGCAGTACTTC
TRBV6-1	TRBJ2-1	.	TRBD2	CASKASGGGNEQFF	TGTGCCAGTAAAGCTAGCGGGGGTGGCAATGAGCAGTTCTTC
TRBV11-2	TRBJ2-5	.	TRBD2	CASSPRLAGGPETQYF	TGTGCCAGCAGCCCCCGACTAGCGGGGGGGCCGGAGACCCAGTACTTC
TRBV11-2	TRBJ1-2	.	.	CASSLGGPAGGYTF	TGTGCCAGCAGCTTAGGTGGCCCGGCGGGTGGCTACACCTTC
TRBV25-1	TRBJ1-5	.	.	CASSATGKGINQPQHF	TGTGCCAGCAGTGCTACAGGGAAGGGGATCAATCAGCCCCAGCATTTT
TRBV9	TRBJ1-6	.	.	CASSVEQGNSPLHF	TGTGCCAGCAGCGTAGAACAGGGTAATTCACCCCTCCACTTT
TRBV10-3	TRBJ2-1	few	.	CAITLDREGNEQFF	TGTGCCATCACCCTGGACAGGGAGGGCAATGAGCAGTTCTTC
TRBV18	TRBJ2-7	.	.	CASSADTSLVYEQYF	TGTGCCAGCTCGGCCGACACTTCCCTTGTCTACGAGCAGTACTTC
TRBV19	TRBJ2-2	.	.	CASSIVGGDTGELFF	TGTGCCAGTAGTATAGTTGGCGGTGACACCGGGGAGCTGTTTTTT
TRBV19	TRBJ1-1	.	.	CASSMNGESTEAFF	TGTGCCAGTAGTATGAATGGAGAGAGCACTGAAGCTTTCTTT
TRBV4-1	TRBJ2-1	.	TRBD2	CASSTGTSGLNEQFF	TGCGCCAGCAGCACCGGGACTAGCGGACTCAATGAGCAGTTCTTC
TRBV5-6	TRBJ1-5	.	TRBD1	CASTDRVQPQHF	TGTGCCAGCACGGACAGGGTTCAGCCCCAGCATTTT
TRBV27	TRBJ2-1	.	TRBD2	CASKEAGLAGSYNEQFF	TGTGCCAGCAAAGAAGCGGGACTAGCGGGGTCCTACAATGAGCAGTTCTTC